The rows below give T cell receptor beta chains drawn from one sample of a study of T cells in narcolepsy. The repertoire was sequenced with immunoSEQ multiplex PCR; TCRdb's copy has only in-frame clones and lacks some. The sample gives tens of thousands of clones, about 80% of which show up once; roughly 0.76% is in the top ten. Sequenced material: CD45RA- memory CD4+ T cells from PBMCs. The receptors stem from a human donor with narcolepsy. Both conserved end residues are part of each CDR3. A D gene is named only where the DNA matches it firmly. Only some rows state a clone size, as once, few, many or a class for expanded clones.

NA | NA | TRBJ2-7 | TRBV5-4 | TGTGCCAGCAGACCCTACGAGCAGTACTTC | CASRPYEQYF
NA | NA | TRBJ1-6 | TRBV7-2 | TGTGCCAGCAGCTCGAAGACAGGTTATAATTCACCCCTCCACTTT | CASSSKTGYNSPLHF
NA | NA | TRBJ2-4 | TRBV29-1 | TGCAGCGTTGAAGGGTTTGGAATTCAGTACTTC | CSVEGFGIQYF
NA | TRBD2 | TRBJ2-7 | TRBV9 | TGTGCCAGCAGCGTAGAGGGCGGGAGGAGCTACGAGCAGTACTTC | CASSVEGGRSYEQYF
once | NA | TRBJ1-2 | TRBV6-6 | TGTGCCAGCAGGCCGGGACTAGTCCCCTATGGCTACACCTTC | CASRPGLVPYGYTF
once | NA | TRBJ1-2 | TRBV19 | TGTGCCACTGGGGGGCACGGCTACACCTTC | CATGGHGYTF
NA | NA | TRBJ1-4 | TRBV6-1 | TGTGCCAGCAAAGGCGGCAGTCCTAATGAAAAACTGTTTTTT | CASKGGSPNEKLFF
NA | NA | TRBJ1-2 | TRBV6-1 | TGTGCCAGCAGTGAATTGGACGGATATGGCTACACCTTC | CASSELDGYGYTF
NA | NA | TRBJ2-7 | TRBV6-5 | TGTGCCAGCAGTCGGGCGACGTTATACGAGCAGTACTTC | CASSRATLYEQYF
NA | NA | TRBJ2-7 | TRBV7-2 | TGTGCCAGCAGCTCCGGGGTCGAGCAGTACTTC | CASSSGVEQYF
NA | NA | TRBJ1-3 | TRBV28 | TGTGCCAGCAGTTTACCTTTCAGCTCTGGAAACACCATATATTTT | CASSLPFSSGNTIYF
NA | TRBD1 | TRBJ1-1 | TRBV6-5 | TGTGCCAGCAGTTACTCTTGGGGGGCAGGGGGCACTGAAGCTTTCTTT | CASSYSWGAGGTEAFF
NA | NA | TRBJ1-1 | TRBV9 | TGTGCCAGCAGCGTAGCCCTAGGGCAGACGAACACTGAAGCTTTCTTT | CASSVALGQTNTEAFF
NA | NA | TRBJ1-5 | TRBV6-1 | TGTGCCAGCAGTGCTCCGGATAGCAATCAGCCCCAGCATTTT | CASSAPDSNQPQHF
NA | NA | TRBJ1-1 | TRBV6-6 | TGTGCCCTAGGAAGGGACTCGGGGGGCACTGAAGCTTTCTTT | CALGRDSGGTEAFF
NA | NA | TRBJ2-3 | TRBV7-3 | TGTGCCAGCAGCTTAGGGGGACAACCGTCTTTT | CASSLGGQPSF
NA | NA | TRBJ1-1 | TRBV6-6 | TGTGCCAGCCAGCGTCGGACTGAAGCTTTCTTT | CASQRRTEAFF
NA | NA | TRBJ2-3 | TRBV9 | TGTGCCAGCAGCCAGGGGGGGCGGGAAAGGACAGATACGCAGTATTTT | CASSQGGRERTDTQYF
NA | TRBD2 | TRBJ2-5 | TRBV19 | TGTGCCAGTAGTACGACTAGCGGGTTCAGGGAGACCCAGTACTTC | CASSTTSGFRETQYF
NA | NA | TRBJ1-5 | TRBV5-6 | TGTGCCAGCAGCCCAGGGGATAGCAATCAGCCCCAGCATTTT | CASSPGDSNQPQHF
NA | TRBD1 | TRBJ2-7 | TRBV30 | TGTGCCGTGGACAGGGGGCTATACGAGCAGTACTTC | CAVDRGLYEQYF
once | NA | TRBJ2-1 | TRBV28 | TGTGCCAGCAGTACCAGAGCCAGTCCTTACAATGAGCAGTTCTTC | CASSTRASPYNEQFF
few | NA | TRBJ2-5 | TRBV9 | TGTGCCAGCAGCCCACGGCTGTGGGGGCAAGAGACCCAGTACTTC | CASSPRLWGQETQYF
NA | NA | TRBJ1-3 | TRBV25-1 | TGTGCCAGTAAGGTGGCGGGGGGAAACACCATATATTTT | CASKVAGGNTIYF
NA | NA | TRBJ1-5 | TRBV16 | TGTGCCAGCAGCCCCCATGATGGTCAGCCCCAGCATTTT | CASSPHDGQPQHF
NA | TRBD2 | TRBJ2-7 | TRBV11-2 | TGTGCCAGCAGCTTAGGAGCGGGAGTAGTCCCCTACGAGCAGTACTTC | CASSLGAGVVPYEQYF
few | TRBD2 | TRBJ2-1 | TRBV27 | TGTGCCAGCAGTTTCGCTGGGATGGCTAGCGGAAACAATGAGCAGTTCTTC | CASSFAGMASGNNEQFF